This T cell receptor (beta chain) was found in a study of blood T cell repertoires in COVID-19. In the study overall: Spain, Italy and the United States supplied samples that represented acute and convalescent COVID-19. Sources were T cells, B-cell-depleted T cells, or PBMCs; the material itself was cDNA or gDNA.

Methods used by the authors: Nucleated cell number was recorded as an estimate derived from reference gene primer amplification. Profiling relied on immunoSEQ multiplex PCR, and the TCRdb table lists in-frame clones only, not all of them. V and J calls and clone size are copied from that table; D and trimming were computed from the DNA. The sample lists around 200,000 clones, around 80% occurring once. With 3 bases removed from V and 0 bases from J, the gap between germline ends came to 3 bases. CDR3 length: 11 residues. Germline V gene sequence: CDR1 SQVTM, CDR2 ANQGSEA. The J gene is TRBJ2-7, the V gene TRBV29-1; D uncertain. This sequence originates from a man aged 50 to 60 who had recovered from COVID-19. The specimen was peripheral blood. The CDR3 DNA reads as TGCAGCGTTGACATCTCCTACGAGCAGTACTTC. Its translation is CSVDISYEQYF.